This T cell receptor (beta chain) is drawn from a study of tumor and adjacent non-tumor tissue in lung cancer. Study-wide context: There were 12 adenocarcinoma, a couple of squamous cell carcinoma and 1 small cell lung cancer cases. Broader study findings: Compared with tumor, normal lung showed significantly lower TCR diversity. In normal lung, the top 100 clones were significantly more dominant than in tumor.

TCRbeta libraries were built with three rounds of nested PCR, modified from ARM-PCR. Each CDR3 protein gets one entry after TCRdb re-called the multiplex PCR reads with MiXCR. The table includes tens of thousands of distinct CDR3 sequences, over 55% detected once. Per germline, CDR1 DFQATT and CDR2 SNEGSKA (reference sequence). The CDR3 is 14 amino acids. About this clonotype: Its antigen is undetermined. One end of the junction varies from germline; a read error may be responsible.

No cell sorting was done before RNA was extracted from the tissue. The receptor's source is a woman aged 40 to 50 with non-small cell lung cancer. The gene calls are TRBV20-1 and TRBJ2-5; D is possibly TRBD2 (5 bases). Sequenced input: lung tumor tissue. CDR3 bases: TGCAATGCAGCGCCCCCGGGATTCCAAGAGATCCAGTACTTC. Residues: CNAAPPGFQEIQYF.